The 31 T cell receptor beta chains below come from one sample, sequenced in a study of blood T cell repertoires in COVID-19. Here immunoSEQ multiplex PCR was the method, and the copy in TCRdb shows in-frame clones only, minus some. The sample includes approximately 120,000 clones, around 76% seen only once; the top ten take about a tenth. Source material: peripheral blood. The origin of the receptors is a human donor in a cohort sampled during active COVID-19.

V and J are TRBV19 and TRBJ2-7; D might be TRBD2 (6 bases). V was trimmed by 4 bases and J by 5 bases, leaving 15 bases between them. The CDR3 runs to 14 residues. CDR1 and CDR2 (germline): LNHDA, SQIVND (reference sequence). CDR3 in DNA: TGTGCCAGTAGTAGAGCGCACTGGGGGGACGAGCAGTACTTC. Encoded protein: CASSRAHWGDEQYF.

This sequence joins TRBV5-1 and TRBJ1-6, with 7 nucleotides matching TRBD1. From germline, CDR1 is SGHRS and CDR2 YFSETQ. The CDR3 consists of 15 residues. J was trimmed by 5 bases and V by 4 bases; bases with no gene match: 6. The CDR3 protein is CASSTGDRDNSPLHF. The CDR3 region has the DNA TGCGCCAGCAGCACAGGGGACAGAGATAATTCACCCCTCCACTTT.

This chain links TRBV19 with TRBJ2-4; TRBD2 matches at 10 bases. V lost 11 bases to trimming and J lost 7 bases; unmatched junction nucleotides: 17. The CDR3 length is 16 residues. Germline CDR1 is LNHDA and CDR2 is SQIVND (reference sequence). The CDR3 DNA reads TGTGCCCCTCTACGGGCTAGCGGGGGACTTAGGAACATTCAGTACTTC. Translation: CAPLRASGGLRNIQYF.

The chain couples TRBV6-4 to TRBJ1-1, with D hard to call. V gave up 4 bases and J gave up 0 bases, with 6 bases separating them. Germline V gene data show CDR1 as MRHNA and CDR2 as SNTAGT. This CDR3 is built from 13 residues. This chain's CDR3 is CASSADLNTEAFF. CDR3 sequence (DNA): TGTGCCAGCAGTGCAGATCTGAACACTGAAGCTTTCTTT.

CDR3 nucleotides: TGTGCCAGCAGTGAAGCCTCTATAGCGGGGGGGGACAATGAGCAGTTCTTC. It yields the protein CASSEASIAGGDNEQFF. V usage is TRBV2 and J usage is TRBJ2-1; 11 nucleotides align to TRBD2. The CDR3 runs 17 residues. Trimming removed 0 bases from V and 5 bases from J; junction bases left unmatched: 6. The germline V gene encodes CDR1 SNHLY and CDR2 FYNNEI.

The chain joins TRBV4-1 to TRBJ2-6; maybe TRBD1 (6 bases). The V gene lost 0 bases and the J gene lost 0 bases, with 15 bases spanning the gap. This CDR3 has 19 amino acids. Germline CDR1 reads MGHRA; CDR2 reads YSYEKL. CDR3 DNA sequence: TGCGCCAGCAGCCAAGATCTGAGACAGGTGAGCTCTGGGGCCAACGTCCTGACTTTC. This encodes CASSQDLRQVSSGANVLTF.

The V gene is TRBV6-5, the J gene TRBJ2-5; D might be TRBD2 (6 bases). The CDR3 is 13 amino acids. Germline V gene sequence: CDR1 MNHEY, CDR2 SVGAGI. The V and J ends lost 6 bases and 5 bases respectively, with 13 bases between them. This CDR3 reads CASSPAGGETQYF. The CDR3 DNA sequence: TGTGCCAGCAGCCCGGCAGGAGGGGAGACCCAGTACTTC.

Worth noting for this clone: Within the sample, other DNA sequences also encode this same CDR3. The gene calls are TRBV6-5 and TRBJ2-7, with 9 bases lining up with TRBD1. CDR3 length: 13 amino acids. Germline loops: CDR1 MNHEY, CDR2 SVGAGI. The ends lost 5 bases at V and 4 bases at J; junction bases unmatched: 3. CDR3 residues: CASSRDRAYEQYF. CDR3 sequence (DNA): TGTGCCAGCAGTAGGGACAGGGCATACGAGCAGTACTTC.

The J gene is TRBJ2-7, the V gene TRBV7-9; D is unclear. Deletions cut 5 bases from V and 1 base from J, with 18 bases between. Germline CDR1 and CDR2: SEHNR and FQNEAQ (reference sequence). The CDR3 loop spans 16 amino acids. The CDR3 is CASSPFQVLSSYEQYF. The CDR3 DNA is TGTGCCAGCAGCCCGTTTCAGGTGCTCTCGTCCTACGAGCAGTACTTC. The full variable domain, completed using reference TRBV7-9 and TRBJ2-7, is DTGVSQNPRHKITKRGQNVTFRCDPISEHNRLYWYRQTLGQGPEFLTYFQNEAQLEKSRLLSDRFSAERPKGSFSTLEIQRTEQGDSAMYLCASSPFQVLSSYEQYFGPGTRLTVT.

CDR3 in DNA: TGTGCCAGCAGGGGCAGGCCGAACACTGAAGCTTTCTTT. This gives the protein CASRGRPNTEAFF. V is TRBV28 and J is TRBJ1-1, with D uncertain. V was pared by 6 bases and J by 1 base, with 9 bases between. The CDR3 is 13 amino acids. Germline assignment: CDR1 MDHEN and CDR2 SYDVKM.

The V call is TRBV5-1, the J call TRBJ2-1; possible D gene TRBD1, 6 bases. Trimming shortened V by 0 bases and J by 4 bases, and 8 bases separated the two germline ends. The CDR3 contains 14 residues. Germline CDR1 is SGHRS and CDR2 is YFSETQ. CDR3 in amino acids: CASSLAGQYNEQFF. The CDR3 DNA follows: TGCGCCAGCAGCTTGGCCGGACAGTACAATGAGCAGTTCTTC.

This sequence joins TRBV4-2 and TRBJ2-6; D unclear. The CDR3 contains 15 residues. The germline CDR1 and CDR2 sequences are LGHNA and YNFKEQ. Trimming left V 0 bases short and J 0 bases short, with 3 bases between. The CDR3 DNA follows: TGTGCCAGCAGCCAAGAGGCCTCTGGGGCCAACGTCCTGACTTTC. Residues: CASSQEASGANVLTF.

In DNA, the CDR3 is TGTGCCAGCAGCCTCCGCACGAAGAGCTCCTATAATTCACCCCTCCACTTT. Translating it yields CASSLRTKSSYNSPLHF. The chain links TRBV7-3 to TRBJ1-6, with D uncertain. Germline CDR1 reads SGHTA; CDR2 reads FQGTGA. V was clipped by 5 bases and J by 0 bases, with 14 bases between them. The CDR3 loop spans 17 amino acids.

The chain combines TRBV19 with TRBJ1-5, with 9 bases lining up with TRBD1. This CDR3 is built from 16 residues. Germline lookup yields CDR1 LNHDA and CDR2 SQIVND (reference sequence). V shed 5 bases, J shed 6 bases, and the junction held 11 bases outside the gene matches. The CDR3 DNA reads TGTGCCAGTAGTGCCCCGGGACAGGGTTTAGGTCAGCCCCAGCATTTT. Translating gives CASSAPGQGLGQPQHF. The entire variable domain, with the rest obtained from reference TRBV19 and TRBJ1-5, is as follows: DGGITQSPKYLFRKEGQNVTLSCEQNLNHDAMYWYRQDPGQGLRLIYYSQIVNDFQKGDIAEGYSVSREKKESFPLTVTSAQKNPTAFYLCASSAPGQGLGQPQHFGDGTRLSIL.

The chain uses TRBV3-1 (or the pseudogene TRBV3-2) and TRBJ1-1; D unclear. Germline loops: CDR1 LGHDT, CDR2 YNNKEL (reference sequence). The CDR3 is 15 residues long. V lost 6 bases and J lost 7, with 21 bases in between. The CDR3 DNA is TGTGCCAGCAGTAAGAGAGGCGCTGATACAAATGAAGCTTTCTTT. Translating gives CASSKRGADTNEAFF.

The chain uses TRBV6-5 and TRBJ2-2; a possible D gene is TRBD1 (6 bases). The germline gives CDR1 MNHEY, CDR2 SVGAGI. This CDR3 is built from 14 residues. V lost 6 bases and J 1 base, leaving 9 bases between the germline ends. Written as DNA, the CDR3 is TGTGCCAGCAGGGCCAGGGGGAACACCGGGGAGCTGTTTTTT. Residues: CASRARGNTGELFF.

The chain employs TRBV10-3 and TRBJ1-2, with TRBD1 as a possible D gene (6 bases). The length of the CDR3 is 17 residues. Trimming stripped 2 bases from V and 6 bases from J, with 22 bases between. Looked up from germline, CDR1 is ENHRY and CDR2 is SYGVKD. The CDR3 spells CAISEGWTDTVQDGYTF. The CDR3 DNA reads TGTGCCATCAGTGAGGGTTGGACAGATACCGTCCAGGATGGCTACACCTTC.

This clone appeared a single time. The chain is built from TRBV5-1 and TRBJ2-7, with 10 bases that match TRBD2. Unmatched junction bases numbered 14, after V lost 3 bases and J lost 2 bases. This CDR3 region has 18 residues. CDR1 SGHRS and CDR2 YFSETQ come from the germline V gene. This CDR3 is CASSSDRESSGGPYEQYF. For the CDR3, the DNA is TGCGCCAGCAGCTCTGACAGGGAGTCTAGCGGGGGCCCCTACGAGCAGTACTTC.

The rearrangement uses TRBV25-1 and TRBJ1-1; TRBD1 matches 9 bases. V shed 7 bases, J shed 11 bases, and the junction held 14 bases outside the gene matches. This CDR3 spans 14 amino acids. The germline V gene has CDR1 MGHDK and CDR2 SYGVNS. CDR3 in amino acids: CASKRTGGWDLAFF. Written as DNA, the CDR3 is TGTGCCAGCAAACGTACAGGGGGCTGGGATCTCGCTTTCTTT.

V usage is TRBV6-5 and J usage is TRBJ2-3, with TRBD1 identical over 7 bases. This CDR3 region has 14 residues. The J segment lost 4 bases and the V segment lost 8 bases, leaving 9 bases of the junction unmatched. CDR1 MNHEY and CDR2 SVGAGI come from the germline V gene. The CDR3 region has the DNA TGTGCCAGCGGCCGGACAGGTCTCGCAGATACGCAGTATTTT. Translated, it gives CASGRTGLADTQYF.

V usage is TRBV7-9 and J usage is TRBJ2-5, with 10 positions matching TRBD1. V lost 4 bases to trimming and J lost 4 bases; unmatched junction nucleotides: 3. Germline-derived CDR1 and CDR2 are SEHNR and FQNEAQ (reference sequence). The CDR3 runs to 14 residues. CDR3 DNA: TGTGCCAGCAGCTCCCGACAGGGGGCAGAGACCCAGTACTTC. Residues: CASSSRQGAETQYF.

Written as DNA, the CDR3 is TGTGCCAGCAGTGAAATACAGGGGGCGCTTACGGAGCAGTTCTTC. This sequence encodes CASSEIQGALTEQFF. The chain has TRBV6-4 and TRBJ2-1, with 9 bases fitting TRBD1. J lost 10 bases, V lost 3 bases, and 10 bases had no gene match. The CDR3 runs 15 residues. Per the germline V gene, CDR1 is MRHNA and CDR2 is SNTAGT.

The rearrangement links TRBV11-2 to TRBJ1-1; D remains unclear. V lost 4 bases to trimming and J lost 4 bases, with 4 bases between them. Germline CDR1 SGHAT, CDR2 FQNNGV. CDR3 length: 11 amino acids. Here the CDR3 DNA reads TGTGCCAGCAGCTCCCGCACTGAAGCTTTCTTT. Its translation is CASSSRTEAFF.

This chain joins TRBV30 and TRBJ2-4, with D tentatively TRBD1 (5 bases). CDR3 size: 13 residues. CDR1 is GTSNPN and CDR2 is SVGIG in the germline V gene (reference sequence). Trimming pared 0 bases from V and 9 bases from J, leaving 12 bases between. CDR3: CAWSVSAQGIQYF. CDR3 nucleotide sequence: TGTGCCTGGAGTGTCTCCGCGCAGGGCATTCAGTACTTC.

V is TRBV10-3 and J is TRBJ1-1; D gene ambiguous. The CDR3 extends over 13 amino acids. Trimming left V 3 bases short and J 5 bases short, with 10 bases between. Germline V CDR1 and CDR2: ENHRY, SYGVKD. The CDR3 bases are TGTGCCATCAGTGAAGGTAGGGAGACTGAAGCTTTCTTT. This codes for CAISEGRETEAFF.

This clone was counted between two and nine times. The chain combines TRBV6-5 with TRBJ1-2; 7 bases fit TRBD1. Germline assignment: CDR1 MNHEY and CDR2 SVGAGI. This CDR3 has 13 residues. The trim removed 6 bases at V and 2 bases at J, leaving 3 bases unmatched. Here the CDR3 reads CASRGQRNYGYTF. CDR3 coding DNA: TGTGCCAGCAGGGGACAGCGGAACTATGGCTACACCTTC.

V gene TRBV18 combines with J gene TRBJ2-7; D is possibly TRBD2 (6 bases). V was pared by 4 bases and J by 3 bases, with 22 bases between. The CDR3 has 17 residues. CDR1 KGHSH and CDR2 LQKENI come from the germline V gene. CDR3 sequence (DNA): TGTGCCAGCTCACTACGAAACCCGGGACTCTCAAACTACGAGCAGTACTTC. Encoded protein: CASSLRNPGLSNYEQYF.

In this sample, this clone turned up a few times. The chain uses TRBV2 and TRBJ2-5; 13 nucleotides align to TRBD2. The V and J ends lost 5 bases and 14 bases, in that order; junction bases with no gene match: 14. Germline values: CDR1 SNHLY, CDR2 FYNNEI. The CDR3 covers 15 residues. CDR3 in amino acids: CASSSGTSGATRIYF. The CDR3 DNA sequence: TGTGCCAGCAGTTCAGGGACTAGCGGGGCTACCAGGATATACTTC.

This chain joins TRBV12-3 or TRBV12-4 and TRBJ1-2; a possible D gene is TRBD1 (5 bases). The germline V and J ends were trimmed by 8 bases and 3 bases, with 13 bases remaining between them. The CDR3 sequence is 13 residues long. CDR3 in DNA: TGTGCCAGCCGGGCGTTAGGGGACTATGGCTACACCTTC. This translates into CASRALGDYGYTF.

V is TRBV3-1 (or the pseudogene TRBV3-2) and J is TRBJ2-7; 8 nucleotides align to TRBD2. The V gene's germline CDR1 is LGHDT and CDR2 YNNKEL (reference sequence). J lost 7 bases, V lost 5 bases, and 10 bases had no gene match. There are 14 residues in the CDR3. The CDR3 region has the DNA TGTGCCAGCAGCACCCGGGAGGGGCGACGGGAGCAGTACTTC. Protein: CASSTREGRREQYF.

The V call is TRBV29-1, the J call TRBJ2-7, with a tentative D call TRBD1 (5 bases). The CDR3 has 13 amino acids. Per the germline V gene, CDR1 is SQVTM and CDR2 is ANQGSEA. Trimming took 8 bases from V and 2 from J, leaving 16 bases between them. CDR3 residues: CSSVMADTYEQYF. The CDR3 coding sequence is TGCAGCAGCGTTATGGCGGACACCTACGAGCAGTACTTC.